This T cell receptor (beta chain) was obtained from a study of blood T cell repertoires in COVID-19. Overall study context: Researchers got acute and convalescent COVID-19 samples from the United States, Italy and Spain. PBMCs, B-cell-depleted T cells, or T cells provided the cDNA or gDNA that made up the material.

Authors' analysis steps: Amplified reference gene primers provided the basis for estimating nucleated cell counts. Clones were sequenced by immunoSEQ multiplex PCR, and TCRdb holds only the in-frame ones, with some missing. V, J and clone size were drawn from that table, and D and trimming were deduced from the DNA. The table has about 100,000 clones, just under 85% seen once. This CDR3 region has 17 residues. Losses at the gene ends were 0 bases for V and 4 bases for J; bases not matched to a gene: 10. Germline CDR1 and CDR2: SGDLS and YYNGEE. The sequenced material came from peripheral blood. This TCR came from a man in his fifties with active or convalescent COVID-19. The gene calls are TRBV9 and TRBJ2-3; TRBD2 matches 8 bases. CDR3 sequence: CASSVGGRGRFADTQYF. The CDR3 DNA sequence: TGTGCCAGCAGCGTAGGCGGTCGCGGGAGGTTTGCAGATACGCAGTATTTT.